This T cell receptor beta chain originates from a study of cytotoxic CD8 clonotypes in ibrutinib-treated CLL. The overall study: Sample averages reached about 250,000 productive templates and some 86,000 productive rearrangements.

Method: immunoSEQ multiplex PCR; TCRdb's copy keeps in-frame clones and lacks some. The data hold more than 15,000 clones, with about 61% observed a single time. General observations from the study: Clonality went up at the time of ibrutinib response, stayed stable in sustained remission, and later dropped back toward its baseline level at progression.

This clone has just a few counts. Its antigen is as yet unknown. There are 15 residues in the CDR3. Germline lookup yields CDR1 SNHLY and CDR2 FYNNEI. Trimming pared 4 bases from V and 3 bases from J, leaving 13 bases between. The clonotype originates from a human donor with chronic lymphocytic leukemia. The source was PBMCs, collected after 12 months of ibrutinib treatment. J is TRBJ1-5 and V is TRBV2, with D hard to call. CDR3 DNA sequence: TGTGCCAGCAGTGGTGCTAGGGTCCTCAATCAGCCCCAGCATTTT. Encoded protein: CASSGARVLNQPQHF. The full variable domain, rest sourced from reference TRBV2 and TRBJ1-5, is EPEVTQTPSHQVTQMGQEVILRCVPISNHLYFYWYRQILGQKVEFLVSFYNNEISEKSEIFDDQFSVERPDGSNFTLKIRSTKLEDSAMYFCASSGARVLNQPQHFGDGTRLSIL.